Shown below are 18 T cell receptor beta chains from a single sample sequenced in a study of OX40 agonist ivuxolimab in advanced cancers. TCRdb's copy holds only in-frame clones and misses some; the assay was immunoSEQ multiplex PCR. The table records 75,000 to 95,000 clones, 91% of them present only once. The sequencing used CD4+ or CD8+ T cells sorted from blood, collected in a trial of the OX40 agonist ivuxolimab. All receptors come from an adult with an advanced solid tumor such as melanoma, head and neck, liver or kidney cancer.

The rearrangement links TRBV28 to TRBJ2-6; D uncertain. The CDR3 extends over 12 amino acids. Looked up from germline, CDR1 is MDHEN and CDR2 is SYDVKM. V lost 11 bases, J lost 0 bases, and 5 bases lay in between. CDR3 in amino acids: CACNSGANVLTF. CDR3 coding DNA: TGTGCCTGTAACTCTGGGGCCAACGTCCTGACTTTC.

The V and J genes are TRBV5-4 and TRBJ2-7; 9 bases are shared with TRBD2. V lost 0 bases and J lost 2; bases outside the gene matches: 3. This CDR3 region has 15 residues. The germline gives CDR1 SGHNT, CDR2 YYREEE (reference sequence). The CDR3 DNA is TGTGCCAGCAGCTTGGGGACTAGCGTAACCTACGAGCAGTACTTC. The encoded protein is CASSLGTSVTYEQYF.

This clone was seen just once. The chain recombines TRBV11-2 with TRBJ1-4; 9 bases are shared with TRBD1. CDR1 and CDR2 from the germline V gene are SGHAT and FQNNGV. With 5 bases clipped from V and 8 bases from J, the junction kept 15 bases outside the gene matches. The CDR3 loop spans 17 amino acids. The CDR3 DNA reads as TGTGCCAGCAGCCCCGGGACAGGGATGCCCCTTCGCGAAAAACTGTTTTTT. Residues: CASSPGTGMPLREKLFF.

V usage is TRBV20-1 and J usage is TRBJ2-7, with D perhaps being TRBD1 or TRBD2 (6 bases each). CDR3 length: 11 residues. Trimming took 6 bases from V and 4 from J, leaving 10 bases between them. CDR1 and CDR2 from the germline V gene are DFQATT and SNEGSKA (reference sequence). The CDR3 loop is CSAKGGYEQYF. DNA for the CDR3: TGCAGTGCCAAGGGGGGATACGAGCAGTACTTC.

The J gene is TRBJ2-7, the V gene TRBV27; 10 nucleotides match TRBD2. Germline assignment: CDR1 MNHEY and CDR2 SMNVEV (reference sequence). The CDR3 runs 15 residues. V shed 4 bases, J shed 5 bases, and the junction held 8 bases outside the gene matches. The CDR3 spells CASSSPSGSSDEQYF. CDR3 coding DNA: TGTGCCAGCAGTTCCCCTAGCGGGAGTAGCGACGAGCAGTACTTC.

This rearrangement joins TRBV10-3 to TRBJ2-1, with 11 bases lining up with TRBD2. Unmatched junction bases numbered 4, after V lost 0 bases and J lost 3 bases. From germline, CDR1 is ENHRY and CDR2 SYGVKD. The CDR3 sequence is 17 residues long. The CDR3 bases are TGTGCCATCAGTGAGTCGGTTGGGACTAGCGGCTACAATGAGCAGTTCTTC. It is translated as CAISESVGTSGYNEQFF.

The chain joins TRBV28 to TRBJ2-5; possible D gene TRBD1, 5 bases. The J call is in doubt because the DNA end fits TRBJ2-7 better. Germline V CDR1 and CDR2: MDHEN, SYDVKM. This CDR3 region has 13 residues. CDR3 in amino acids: CASSYRFSYEQYF. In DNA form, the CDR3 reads TGTGCCAGCAGTTACAGGTTTTCCTACGAGCAGTACTTC.

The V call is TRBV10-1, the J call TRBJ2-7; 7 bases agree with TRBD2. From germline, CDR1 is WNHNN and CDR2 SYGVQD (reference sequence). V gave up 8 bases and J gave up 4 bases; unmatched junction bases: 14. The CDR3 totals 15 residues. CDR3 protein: CASYRAGAPVYEQYF. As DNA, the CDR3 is TGCGCCAGCTACCGGGCGGGAGCTCCGGTATACGAGCAGTACTTC.

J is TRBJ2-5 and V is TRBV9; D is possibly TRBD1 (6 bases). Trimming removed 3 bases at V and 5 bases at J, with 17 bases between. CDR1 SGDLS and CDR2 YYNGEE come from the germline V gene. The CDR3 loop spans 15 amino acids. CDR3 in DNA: TGTGCCAGCAGCGCCACCTCAGGGGATAGGGAGACCCAGTACTTC. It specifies CASSATSGDRETQYF.

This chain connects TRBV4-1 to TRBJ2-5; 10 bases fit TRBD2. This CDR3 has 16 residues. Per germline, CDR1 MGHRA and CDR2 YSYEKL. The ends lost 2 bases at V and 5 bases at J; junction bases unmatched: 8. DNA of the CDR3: TGCGCCAGCAGCCAACCACTTAGCGGGAGGACGGAGACCCAGTACTTC. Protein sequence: CASSQPLSGRTETQYF.

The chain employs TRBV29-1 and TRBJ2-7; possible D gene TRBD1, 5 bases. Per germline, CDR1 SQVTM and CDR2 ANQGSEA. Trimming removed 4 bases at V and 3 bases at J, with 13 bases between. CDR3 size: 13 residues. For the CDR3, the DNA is TGCAGCGTTGGTGGCCAGGGCCTCTACGAGCAGTACTTC. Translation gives CSVGGQGLYEQYF.

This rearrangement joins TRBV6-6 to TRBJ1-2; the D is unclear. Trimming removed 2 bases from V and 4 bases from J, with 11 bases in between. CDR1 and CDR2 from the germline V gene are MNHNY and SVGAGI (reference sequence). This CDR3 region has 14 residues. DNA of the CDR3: TGTGCCAGCAGTTACGTTCGGGGTAGCTATGGCTACACCTTC. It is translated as CASSYVRGSYGYTF.

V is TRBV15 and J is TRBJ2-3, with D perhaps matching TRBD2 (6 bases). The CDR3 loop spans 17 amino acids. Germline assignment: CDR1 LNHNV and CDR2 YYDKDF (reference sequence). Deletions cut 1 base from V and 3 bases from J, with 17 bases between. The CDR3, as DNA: TGTGCCACCAGCAGAGCGATACTAGCTGTCGAGACAGATACGCAGTATTTT. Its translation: CATSRAILAVETDTQYF. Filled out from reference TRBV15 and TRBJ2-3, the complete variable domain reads DAMVIQNPRYQVTQFGKPVTLSCSQTLNHNVMYWYQQKSSQAPKLLFHYYDKDFNNEADTPDNFQSRRPNTSFCFLDIRSPGLGDTAMYLCATSRAILAVETDTQYFGPGTRLTVL.

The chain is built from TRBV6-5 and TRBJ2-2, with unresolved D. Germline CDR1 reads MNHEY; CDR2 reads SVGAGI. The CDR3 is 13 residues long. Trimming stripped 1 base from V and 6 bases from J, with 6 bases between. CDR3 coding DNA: TGTGCCAGCAGTTACTTCTTCCCCGGGGAGCTGTTTTTT. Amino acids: CASSYFFPGELFF.

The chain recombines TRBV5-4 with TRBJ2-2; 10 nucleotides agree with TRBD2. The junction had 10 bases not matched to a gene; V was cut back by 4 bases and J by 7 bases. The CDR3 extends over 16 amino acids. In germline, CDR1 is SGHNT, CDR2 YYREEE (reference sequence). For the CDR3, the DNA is TGTGCCAGCAGCACGGGACTAGCGCAGAACGGCGGGGAGCTGTTTTTT. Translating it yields CASSTGLAQNGGELFF.

CDR3 region: CASSPSGGRAYEQYF. The CDR3 DNA sequence: TGCGCCAGCAGCCCCTCGGGCGGGAGGGCCTACGAGCAGTACTTC. The gene calls are TRBV10-2 and TRBJ2-7, with 9 bases matching TRBD2. Germline values: CDR1 WSHSY, CDR2 SAAADI. The junction had 8 bases not matched to a gene; V was cut back by 6 bases and J by 2 bases. This CDR3 spans 15 amino acids.

The CDR3 region is CASSELAISGNTIYF. CDR3 sequence (DNA): TGCGCCAGCAGTGAGTTGGCCATTTCTGGAAACACCATATATTTT. The chain uses TRBV10-2 and TRBJ1-3; no firm D call. V lost 1 base and J 1 base, leaving 8 bases between the germline ends. The CDR3 consists of 15 residues. CDR1 and CDR2 (germline): WSHSY, SAAADI.

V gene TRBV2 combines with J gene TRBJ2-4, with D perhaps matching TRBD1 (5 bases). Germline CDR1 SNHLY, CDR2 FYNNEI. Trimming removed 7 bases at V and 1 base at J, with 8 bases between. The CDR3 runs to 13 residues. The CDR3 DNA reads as TGTGCCAGCATCCCAGGGGCCAAAAACATTCAGTACTTC. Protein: CASIPGAKNIQYF. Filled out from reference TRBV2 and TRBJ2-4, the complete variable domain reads EPEVTQTPSHQVTQMGQEVILRCVPISNHLYFYWYRQILGQKVEFLVSFYNNEISEKSEIFDDQFSVERPDGSNFTLKIRSTKLEDSAMYFCASIPGAKNIQYFGAGTRLSVL.